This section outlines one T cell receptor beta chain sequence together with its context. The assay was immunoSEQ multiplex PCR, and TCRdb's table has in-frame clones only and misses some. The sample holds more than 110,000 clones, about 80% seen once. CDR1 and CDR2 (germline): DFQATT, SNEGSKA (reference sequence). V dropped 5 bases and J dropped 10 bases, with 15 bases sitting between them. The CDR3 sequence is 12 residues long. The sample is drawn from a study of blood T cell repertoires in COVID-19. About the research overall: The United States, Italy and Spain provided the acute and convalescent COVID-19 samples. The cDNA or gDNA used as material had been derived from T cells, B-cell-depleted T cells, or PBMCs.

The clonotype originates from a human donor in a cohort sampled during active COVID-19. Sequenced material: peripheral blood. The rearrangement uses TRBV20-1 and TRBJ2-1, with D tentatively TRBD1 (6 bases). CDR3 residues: CSAGGQRNEQFF. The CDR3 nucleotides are TGCAGTGCTGGTGGACAGCGCAACGAGCAGTTCTTC.